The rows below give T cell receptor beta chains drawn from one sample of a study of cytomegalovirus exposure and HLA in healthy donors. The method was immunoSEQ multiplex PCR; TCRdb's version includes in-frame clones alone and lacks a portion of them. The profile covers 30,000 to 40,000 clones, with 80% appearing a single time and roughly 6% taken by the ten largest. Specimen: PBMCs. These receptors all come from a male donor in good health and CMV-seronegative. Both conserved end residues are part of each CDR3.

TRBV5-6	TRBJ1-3	CASSSPNRASSGNTIYF
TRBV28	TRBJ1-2	CASSLDRINYGYTF
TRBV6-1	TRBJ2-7	CASRFTSGSYEQYF
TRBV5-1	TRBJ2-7	CASSLGRRPHPSYEQYF
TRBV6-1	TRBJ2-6	CASSLSSSGANVLTF
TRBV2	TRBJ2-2	CASRGDSGLGGELFF
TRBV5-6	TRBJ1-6	CASSLVQGNSPLHF
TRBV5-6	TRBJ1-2	CASSFVEGADYGYTF
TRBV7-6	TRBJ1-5	CASSLDRDQPQHF
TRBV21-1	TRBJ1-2	CASSKAGHHGGYTF
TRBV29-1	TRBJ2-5	CSASGALETQYF
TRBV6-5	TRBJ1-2	CASSRDRQGDYTF
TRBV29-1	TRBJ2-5	CSVEDRGTLQETQYF
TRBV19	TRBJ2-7	CASSMDTGGGYEQYF
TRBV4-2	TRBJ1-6	CASSPTGGESPLHF
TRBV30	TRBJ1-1	CAWSVPGGLAEAFF
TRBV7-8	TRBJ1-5	CASSLVYNQPQHF
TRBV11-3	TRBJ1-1	CASSFGGGNREAFF
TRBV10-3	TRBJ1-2	CAISELGRNYGYTF
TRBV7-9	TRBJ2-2	CASSFLQGANTGELFF
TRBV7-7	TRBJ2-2	CASSPIGQGGTGELFF
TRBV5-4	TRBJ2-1	CASSFQLGAYNEQFF
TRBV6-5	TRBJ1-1	CASSYDYLNTEAFF
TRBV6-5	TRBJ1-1	CASSYSPPRTEAFF
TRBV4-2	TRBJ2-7	CASSQDPGLAARPYEQYF
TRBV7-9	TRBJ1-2	CASSPTGQEYGYTF
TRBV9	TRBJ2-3	CASSLQAGGTDTQYF
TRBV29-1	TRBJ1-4	CSVEGEGGGEKLFF
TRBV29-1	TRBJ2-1	CSVGRTGTEPYNEQFF
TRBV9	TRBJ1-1	CASSVGDRTNTEAFF
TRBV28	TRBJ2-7	CASSLAGENYEQYF
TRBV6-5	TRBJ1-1	CASSYQGASHTEAFF
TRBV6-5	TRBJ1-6	CASSRGRHSPLHF
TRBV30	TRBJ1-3	CAWSEDSGNTIYF
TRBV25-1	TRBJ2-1	CASRDRSVRNEQFF
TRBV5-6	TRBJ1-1	CASTQIQQAPNTEAFF
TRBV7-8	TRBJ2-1	CASSLRGNSYNEQFF
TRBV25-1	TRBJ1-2	CASRPNLGGLMSGYTF
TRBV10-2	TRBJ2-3	CASSTRLAGPTDTQYF
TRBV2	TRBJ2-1	CASRDRAYNEQFF
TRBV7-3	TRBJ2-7	CASSLGRVGQDTYEQYF
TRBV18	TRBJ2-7	CASSPRQGETYEQYF
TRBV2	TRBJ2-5	CASRRQGTETQYF
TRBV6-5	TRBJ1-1	CASSKWPEAFF
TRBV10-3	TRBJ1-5	CAISEGTTTQLPQHF
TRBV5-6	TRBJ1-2	CASSLVGAGGYTF
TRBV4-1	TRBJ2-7	CASSQEGASYEQYF